What follows describes a single T cell receptor beta chain. J lost 4 bases, V lost 8 bases, and 12 bases had no gene match. The germline V gene encodes CDR1 LNHNV and CDR2 YYDKDF (reference sequence). This CDR3 has 15 residues. Original processing methods: Scientists estimated how many nucleated cells there were by amplifying reference gene primers. Assay: immunoSEQ multiplex PCR; the TCRdb copy retains only in-frame clones and omits some. That table gives V, J and clone size, and the DNA gave D and trimming. This table has about 100,000 clones, about nine tenths appearing once. This entry is derived from a study of blood T cell repertoires in COVID-19. Overall study context: Researchers got acute and convalescent COVID-19 samples from the United States, Italy and Spain. From T cells, B-cell-depleted T cells, or PBMCs came the material, which was cDNA or gDNA.

This TCR derives from a man aged 50 to 59 with active COVID-19. The V call is TRBV15, the J call TRBJ2-5; 8 bases map to TRBD2. Source material: peripheral blood. In DNA form, the CDR3 reads TGTGCCACCTCCCCCGGGAGCGGGGGAGGAGAGACCCAGTACTTC. It yields the protein CATSPGSGGGETQYF.